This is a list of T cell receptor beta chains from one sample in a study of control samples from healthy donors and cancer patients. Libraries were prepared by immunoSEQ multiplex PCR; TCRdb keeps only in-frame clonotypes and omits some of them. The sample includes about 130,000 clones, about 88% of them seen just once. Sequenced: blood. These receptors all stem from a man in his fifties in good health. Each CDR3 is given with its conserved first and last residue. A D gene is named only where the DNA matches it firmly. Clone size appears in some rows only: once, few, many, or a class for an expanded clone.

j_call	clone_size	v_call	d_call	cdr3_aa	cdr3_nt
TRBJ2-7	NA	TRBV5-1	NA	CASSPSGTEPYEQYF	TGCGCCAGCTCCCCCTCCGGGACGGAACCCTACGAGCAGTACTTC
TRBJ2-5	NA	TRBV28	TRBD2	CASSSSGTSPNLRETQYF	TGTGCCAGCAGTTCCTCCGGGACTAGTCCCAACCTCCGGGAGACCCAGTACTTC
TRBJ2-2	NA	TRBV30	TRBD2	CAWRGTSGVTGELFF	TGTGCCTGGAGGGGGACTAGCGGGGTCACCGGGGAGCTGTTTTTT
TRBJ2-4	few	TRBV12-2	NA	CASRLATRNIQYF	TGTGCAAGTCGCTTAGCTACGAGGAACATTCAGTACTTC
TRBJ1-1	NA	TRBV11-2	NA	CASSSHMNTEAFF	TGTGCCAGCAGCTCGCACATGAACACTGAAGCTTTCTTT
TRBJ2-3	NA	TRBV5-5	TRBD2	CASSPGGVRDTQYF	TGTGCCAGCAGCCCCGGGGGGGTCCGGGATACGCAGTATTTT
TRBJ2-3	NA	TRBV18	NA	CASSPLRSTDTQYF	TGTGCCAGCTCACCTCTGCGCAGCACAGATACGCAGTATTTT
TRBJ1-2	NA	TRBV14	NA	CASSGAGGGYTF	TGTGCCAGCAGCGGTGCTGGCGGTGGCTACACCTTC
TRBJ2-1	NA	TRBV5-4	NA	CASSLRSSYNEQFF	TGTGCCAGCAGCCTGAGGAGCTCCTACAATGAGCAGTTCTTC
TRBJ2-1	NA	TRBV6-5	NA	CASSYMGSGNEQFF	TGTGCCAGCAGTTACATGGGGTCTGGCAATGAGCAGTTCTTC
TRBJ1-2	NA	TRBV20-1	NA	CSATRTGIYTF	TGCAGTGCTACACGAACAGGGATCTACACCTTC
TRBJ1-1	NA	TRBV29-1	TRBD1	CSGYRGRITEAFF	TGCAGCGGTTACAGGGGGCGGATCACTGAAGCTTTCTTT
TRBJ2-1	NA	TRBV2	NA	CASRARTDSYNEQFF	TGTGCCAGCAGAGCGAGGACTGATTCCTACAATGAGCAGTTCTTC
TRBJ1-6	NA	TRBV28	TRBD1	CASSSDRGWPPLHF	TGTGCCAGCAGTTCCGACAGGGGGTGGCCACCCCTCCACTTT
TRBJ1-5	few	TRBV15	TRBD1	CATSRDKGGPRGPQHF	TGTGCCACCAGCAGAGATAAAGGGGGCCCTAGGGGGCCCCAGCATTTT
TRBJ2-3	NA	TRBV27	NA	CASRVIGGVSDTQYF	TGTGCCAGCAGGGTAATAGGAGGGGTATCAGATACGCAGTATTTT
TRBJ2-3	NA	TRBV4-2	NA	CASSQVGSASGTDTQYF	TGTGCCAGCAGCCAGGTCGGTAGCGCTTCTGGCACAGATACGCAGTATTTT
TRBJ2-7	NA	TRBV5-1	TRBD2	CASSQSGLAGVHEQYF	TGCGCCAGCAGCCAAAGCGGACTAGCGGGGGTCCACGAGCAGTACTTC
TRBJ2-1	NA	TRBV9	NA	CASSPHPLSSYNEQFF	TGTGCCAGCAGCCCCCACCCACTGAGCTCCTACAATGAGCAGTTCTTC
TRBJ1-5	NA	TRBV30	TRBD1	CAWSGQGNQPQHF	TGTGCCTGGAGTGGACAGGGGAATCAGCCCCAGCATTTT
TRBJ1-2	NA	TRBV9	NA	CASSPPSGSGQTNYGYTF	TGTGCCAGCAGCCCCCCATCAGGGTCCGGCCAAACTAACTATGGCTACACCTTC
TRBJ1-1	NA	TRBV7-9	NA	CASSPQANTEAFF	TGTGCCAGCAGCCCGCAGGCGAACACTGAAGCTTTCTTT
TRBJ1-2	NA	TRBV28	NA	CASTLGGSLYHGYTF	TGTGCCAGCACCCTCGGGGGATCCCTATACCATGGCTACACCTTC
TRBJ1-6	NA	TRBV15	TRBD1	CATSRGRDRGFFGNSPLHF	TGTGCCACCAGCAGAGGCCGGGACAGGGGTTTTTTCGGTAATTCACCCCTCCACTTT
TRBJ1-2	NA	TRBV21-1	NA	CASSKNGYTF	TGTGCCAGCAGCAAAAATGGCTACACCTTC
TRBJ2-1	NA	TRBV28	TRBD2	CASSKTSRNEQFF	TGTGCCAGCAGTAAGACTAGCAGGAATGAGCAGTTCTTC
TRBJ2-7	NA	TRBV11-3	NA	CASSLDFGPGVTYEQYF	TGTGCCAGCAGCTTAGATTTTGGGCCGGGGGTCACCTACGAGCAGTACTTC
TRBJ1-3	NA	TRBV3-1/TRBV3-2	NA	CASSHSPGGNTIYF	TGTGCCAGCAGCCATTCCCCTGGCGGAAACACCATATATTTT
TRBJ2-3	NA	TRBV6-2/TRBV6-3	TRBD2	CASSYPSGGSTDTQYF	TGTGCCAGCAGTTACCCCAGCGGGGGGAGCACAGATACGCAGTATTTT
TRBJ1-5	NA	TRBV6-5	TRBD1	CASSYSQGGNQPQHF	TGTGCCAGCAGTTACTCTCAGGGGGGCAATCAGCCCCAGCATTTT
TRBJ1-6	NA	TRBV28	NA	CASGTGSSYNSPLHF	TGTGCCAGCGGTACAGGGAGCTCCTATAATTCACCCCTCCACTTT
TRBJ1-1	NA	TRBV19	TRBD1	CASNSGQMNTEAFF	TGTGCCAGTAACTCGGGACAGATGAACACTGAAGCTTTCTTT
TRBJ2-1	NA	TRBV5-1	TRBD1	CASSLEGQTYNEQFF	TGCGCCAGCAGCTTGGAGGGACAGACCTACAATGAGCAGTTCTTC
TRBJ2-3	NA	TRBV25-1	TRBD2	CASSSGASTDTQYF	TGTGCCAGCAGTAGCGGGGCTAGCACAGATACGCAGTATTTT
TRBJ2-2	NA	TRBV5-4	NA	CASSPPAGPNTGELFF	TGTGCCAGCAGCCCCCCAGCTGGACCAAACACCGGGGAGCTGTTTTTT
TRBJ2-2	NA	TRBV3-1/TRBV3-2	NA	CASSLSLTTGELFF	TGTGCCAGCAGCCTCTCACTAACCACCGGGGAGCTGTTTTTT
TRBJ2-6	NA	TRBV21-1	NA	CASSKRSGGRARQSSGANVLTF	TGTGCCAGCAGCAAAAGGAGTGGTGGGCGAGCCCGCCAAAGCTCTGGGGCCAACGTCCTGACTTTC
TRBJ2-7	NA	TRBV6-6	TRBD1	CASRAGTGNEQYF	TGTGCCAGCAGAGCCGGGACAGGGAACGAGCAGTACTTC
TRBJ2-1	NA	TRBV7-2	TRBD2	CASSSRTSGGAGNEQFF	TGTGCCAGCAGCTCGAGGACTAGCGGGGGGGCGGGCAATGAGCAGTTCTTC
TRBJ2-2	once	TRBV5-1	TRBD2	CASSFLMGGTTGELFF	TGCGCCAGCAGCTTTTTAATGGGGGGGACCACCGGGGAGCTGTTTTTT
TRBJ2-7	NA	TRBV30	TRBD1	CAWSRQGSSYEQYF	TGTGCCTGGAGCCGACAGGGAAGCTCCTACGAGCAGTACTTC
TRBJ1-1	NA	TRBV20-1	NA	CSARENTEAFF	TGCAGTGCACGGGAGAACACTGAAGCTTTCTTT